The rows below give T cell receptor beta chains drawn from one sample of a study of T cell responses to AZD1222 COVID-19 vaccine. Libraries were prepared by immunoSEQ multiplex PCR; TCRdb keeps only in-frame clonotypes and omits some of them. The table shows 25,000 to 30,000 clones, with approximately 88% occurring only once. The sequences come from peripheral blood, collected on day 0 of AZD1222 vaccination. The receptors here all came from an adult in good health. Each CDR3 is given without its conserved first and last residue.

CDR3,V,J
SVEEAGWDYGYT,TRBV29-1,TRBJ1-2
ASSHEPLYKY,TRBV3-1/TRBV3-2,TRBJ2-7
ASSLLVQGRSPLH,TRBV28,TRBJ1-6
ASSFGYQETQY,TRBV7-6,TRBJ2-5
ASSQERPGGELF,TRBV14,TRBJ2-2
ASSSTGLYEQY,TRBV11-2,TRBJ2-7
ASTPGWTASGYT,TRBV4-1,TRBJ1-2
ASSTTGGSGNTIY,TRBV5-4,TRBJ1-3
ASSLQGAVYEQY,TRBV5-8,TRBJ2-7
AISVAGGTDTQY,TRBV10-3,TRBJ2-3
SVAPGTVTDTQY,TRBV29-1,TRBJ2-3
ASSFRQGHEAF,TRBV12-3/TRBV12-4,TRBJ1-1
SVVAGGQPQH,TRBV29-1,TRBJ1-5
ASSPRGPGDSPLH,TRBV6-5,TRBJ1-6
ASSLGLAGGPYNEQF,TRBV3-1/TRBV3-2,TRBJ2-1
ASRRQGSQPQH,TRBV28,TRBJ1-5
ASSLAPGTSGTEAF,TRBV5-1,TRBJ1-1
ASEGLTEAF,TRBV28,TRBJ1-1
ASSLYQGTPRSTEAF,TRBV27,TRBJ1-1
ASSQAGTGPTGELF,TRBV3-1/TRBV3-2,TRBJ2-2
ASSQDLGNSGANVLT,TRBV4-3,TRBJ2-6
ASSDSNGGINGYT,TRBV6-4,TRBJ1-2
ASMTYSGGGGQPQH,TRBV28,TRBJ1-5
ASSSGQQNTEAF,TRBV7-8,TRBJ1-1
ASSLPTQDWSNNNEQF,TRBV28,TRBJ2-1
ASSSRDIGPYEQY,TRBV19,TRBJ2-7
AVGNSLTNEQF,TRBV2,TRBJ2-1
ASSPKGTGWEKLF,TRBV3-1/TRBV3-2,TRBJ1-4
ASSGLAGGGEQY,TRBV19,TRBJ2-7
ASSLEVGDYTRSRYEQF,TRBV7-9,TRBJ2-1
ASSQAGLRNTEAF,TRBV14,TRBJ1-1
ASRVSSGIYEQY,TRBV19,TRBJ2-7
ASSLYDEQF,TRBV12-3/TRBV12-4,TRBJ2-1
ASSLQAGYPGELF,TRBV7-2,TRBJ2-2
ASSAQGTNYGYT,TRBV19,TRBJ1-2
ASSLAGVYNEQF,TRBV28,TRBJ2-1
ASSLKRQGRNTEAF,TRBV11-1,TRBJ1-1
AISDVQREGPWGYNEQF,TRBV10-3,TRBJ2-1
ASSEGMTGPHRGRYGYT,TRBV9,TRBJ1-2
ASSERWNTEAF,TRBV25-1,TRBJ1-1
ASSLPNRVNYNSPLH,TRBV28,TRBJ1-6
ASSSVGGSETQY,TRBV7-2,TRBJ2-5
SVEDGVRQETQY,TRBV29-1,TRBJ2-5
ATSRDRYSYEQY,TRBV15,TRBJ2-7
ASSRGGGFSAF,TRBV5-6,TRBJ1-1